The clone carrying this TCR beta chain was seen a few times. Its antigen is still unknown. This CDR3 spans 17 amino acids. The germline gives CDR1 KGHDR, CDR2 SFDVKD. The junction had 15 bases not matched to a gene; V was cut back by 3 bases and J by 7 bases. This record belongs to a study of CD8 T cells in ankylosing spondylitis. Regarding the study as a whole: A CD8+ phenotype characterized the disease-linked clones, which were relatively rare in peripheral blood. A motif of 7 to 9 highly homologous TCR beta variants was seen as apparently characteristic of ankylosing spondylitis blood.

MiXCR, applied by TCRdb to the 5' RACE reads, yields one record per CDR3 protein. The sample lists some 840,000 distinct CDR3 sequences, about an eighth occurring once. The V gene is TRBV24-1, the J gene TRBJ2-5; 8 bases align to TRBD2. This sequence originates from a male donor with ankylosing spondylitis. The source material was blood, either unsorted or a sorted T cell fraction (not recorded which). As DNA, the CDR3 is TGTGCCACCAGTGATCCTTCAGCGGGAGAAGATGCGGGGACCCAGTACTTC. Its protein product is CATSDPSAGEDAGTQYF.